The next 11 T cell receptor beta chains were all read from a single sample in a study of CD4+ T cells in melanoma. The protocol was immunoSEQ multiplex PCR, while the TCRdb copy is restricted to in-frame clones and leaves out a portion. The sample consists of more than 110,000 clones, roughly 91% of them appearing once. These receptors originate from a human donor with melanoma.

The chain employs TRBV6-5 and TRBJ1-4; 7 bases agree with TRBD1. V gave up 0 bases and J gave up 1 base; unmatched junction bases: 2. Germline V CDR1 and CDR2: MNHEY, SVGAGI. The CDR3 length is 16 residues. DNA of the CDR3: TGTGCCAGCAGTTACTCCCGACAGGGAACTAATGAAAAACTGTTTTTT. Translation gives CASSYSRQGTNEKLFF.

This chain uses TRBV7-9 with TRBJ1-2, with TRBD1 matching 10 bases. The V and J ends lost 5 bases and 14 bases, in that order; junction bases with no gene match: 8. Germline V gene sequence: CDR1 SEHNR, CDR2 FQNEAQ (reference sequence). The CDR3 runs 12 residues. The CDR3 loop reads CASSPRQGARTF. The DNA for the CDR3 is TGTGCCAGCAGCCCAAGACAGGGGGCGCGGACCTTC. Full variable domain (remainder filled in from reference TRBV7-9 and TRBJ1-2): DTGVSQNPRHKITKRGQNVTFRCDPISEHNRLYWYRQTLGQGPEFLTYFQNEAQLEKSRLLSDRFSAERPKGSFSTLEIQRTEQGDSAMYLCASSPRQGARTFGSGTRLTVV.

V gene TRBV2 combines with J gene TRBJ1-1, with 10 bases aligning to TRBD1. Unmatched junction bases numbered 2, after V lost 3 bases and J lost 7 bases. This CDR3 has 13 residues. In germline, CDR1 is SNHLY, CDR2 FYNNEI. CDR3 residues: CASSEGQGFEAFF. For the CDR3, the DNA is TGTGCCAGCAGTGAGGGACAGGGGTTTGAAGCTTTCTTT.

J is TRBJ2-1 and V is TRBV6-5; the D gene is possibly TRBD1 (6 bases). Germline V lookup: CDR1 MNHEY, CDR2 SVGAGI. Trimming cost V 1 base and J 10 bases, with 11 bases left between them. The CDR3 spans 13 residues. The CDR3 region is CASSYYRAGEQFF. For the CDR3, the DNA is TGTGCCAGCAGTTACTACAGGGCGGGCGAGCAGTTCTTC.

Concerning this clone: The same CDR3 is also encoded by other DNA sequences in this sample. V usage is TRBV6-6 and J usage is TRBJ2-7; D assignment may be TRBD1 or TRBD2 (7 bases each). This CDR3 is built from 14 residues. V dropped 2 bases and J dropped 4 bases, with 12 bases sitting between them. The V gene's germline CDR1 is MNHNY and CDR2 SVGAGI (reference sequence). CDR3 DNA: TGTGCCAGCAGTTACGGGAGGGGGCTTTACGAGCAGTACTTC. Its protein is CASSYGRGLYEQYF.

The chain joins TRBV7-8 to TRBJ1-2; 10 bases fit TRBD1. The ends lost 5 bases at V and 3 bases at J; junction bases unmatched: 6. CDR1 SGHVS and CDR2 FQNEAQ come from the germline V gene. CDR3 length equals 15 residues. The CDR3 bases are TGTGCCAGCAGCCCTCGGACAGGGGGGGACTATGGCTACACCTTC. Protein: CASSPRTGGDYGYTF.

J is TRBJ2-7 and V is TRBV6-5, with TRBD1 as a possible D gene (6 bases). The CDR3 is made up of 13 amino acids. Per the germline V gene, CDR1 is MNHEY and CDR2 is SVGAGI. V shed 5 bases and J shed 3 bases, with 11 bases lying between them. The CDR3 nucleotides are TGTGCCAGCAGTCAAGGGGGTGGCTACGAGCAGTACTTC. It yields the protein CASSQGGGYEQYF.

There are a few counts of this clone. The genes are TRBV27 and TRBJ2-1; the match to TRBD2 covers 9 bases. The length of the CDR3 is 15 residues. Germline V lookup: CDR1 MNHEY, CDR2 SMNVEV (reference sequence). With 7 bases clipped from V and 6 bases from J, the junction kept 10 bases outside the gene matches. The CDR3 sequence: CASNLSGGASNEQFF. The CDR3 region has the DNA TGTGCCAGCAACCTTAGCGGGGGCGCCTCCAATGAGCAGTTCTTC.

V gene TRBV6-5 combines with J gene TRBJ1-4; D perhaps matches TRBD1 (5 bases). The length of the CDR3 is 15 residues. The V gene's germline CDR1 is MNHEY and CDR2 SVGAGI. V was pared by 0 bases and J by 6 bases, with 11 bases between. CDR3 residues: CASSYSYRRDEKLFF. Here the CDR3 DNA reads TGTGCCAGCAGTTACTCGTACAGGAGGGATGAAAAACTGTTTTTT.

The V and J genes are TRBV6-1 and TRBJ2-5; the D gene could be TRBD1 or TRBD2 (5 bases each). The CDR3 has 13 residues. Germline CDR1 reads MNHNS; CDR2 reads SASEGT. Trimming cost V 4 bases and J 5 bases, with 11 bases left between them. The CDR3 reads CASSVPGPETQYF. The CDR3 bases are TGTGCCAGCAGTGTACCGGGGCCGGAGACCCAGTACTTC.

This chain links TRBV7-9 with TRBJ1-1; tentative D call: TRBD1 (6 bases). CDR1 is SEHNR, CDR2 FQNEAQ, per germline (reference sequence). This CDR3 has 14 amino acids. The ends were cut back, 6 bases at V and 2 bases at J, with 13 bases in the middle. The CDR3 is CASSIWTVNTEAFF. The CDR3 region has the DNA TGTGCCAGCAGTATTTGGACAGTAAACACTGAAGCTTTCTTT.